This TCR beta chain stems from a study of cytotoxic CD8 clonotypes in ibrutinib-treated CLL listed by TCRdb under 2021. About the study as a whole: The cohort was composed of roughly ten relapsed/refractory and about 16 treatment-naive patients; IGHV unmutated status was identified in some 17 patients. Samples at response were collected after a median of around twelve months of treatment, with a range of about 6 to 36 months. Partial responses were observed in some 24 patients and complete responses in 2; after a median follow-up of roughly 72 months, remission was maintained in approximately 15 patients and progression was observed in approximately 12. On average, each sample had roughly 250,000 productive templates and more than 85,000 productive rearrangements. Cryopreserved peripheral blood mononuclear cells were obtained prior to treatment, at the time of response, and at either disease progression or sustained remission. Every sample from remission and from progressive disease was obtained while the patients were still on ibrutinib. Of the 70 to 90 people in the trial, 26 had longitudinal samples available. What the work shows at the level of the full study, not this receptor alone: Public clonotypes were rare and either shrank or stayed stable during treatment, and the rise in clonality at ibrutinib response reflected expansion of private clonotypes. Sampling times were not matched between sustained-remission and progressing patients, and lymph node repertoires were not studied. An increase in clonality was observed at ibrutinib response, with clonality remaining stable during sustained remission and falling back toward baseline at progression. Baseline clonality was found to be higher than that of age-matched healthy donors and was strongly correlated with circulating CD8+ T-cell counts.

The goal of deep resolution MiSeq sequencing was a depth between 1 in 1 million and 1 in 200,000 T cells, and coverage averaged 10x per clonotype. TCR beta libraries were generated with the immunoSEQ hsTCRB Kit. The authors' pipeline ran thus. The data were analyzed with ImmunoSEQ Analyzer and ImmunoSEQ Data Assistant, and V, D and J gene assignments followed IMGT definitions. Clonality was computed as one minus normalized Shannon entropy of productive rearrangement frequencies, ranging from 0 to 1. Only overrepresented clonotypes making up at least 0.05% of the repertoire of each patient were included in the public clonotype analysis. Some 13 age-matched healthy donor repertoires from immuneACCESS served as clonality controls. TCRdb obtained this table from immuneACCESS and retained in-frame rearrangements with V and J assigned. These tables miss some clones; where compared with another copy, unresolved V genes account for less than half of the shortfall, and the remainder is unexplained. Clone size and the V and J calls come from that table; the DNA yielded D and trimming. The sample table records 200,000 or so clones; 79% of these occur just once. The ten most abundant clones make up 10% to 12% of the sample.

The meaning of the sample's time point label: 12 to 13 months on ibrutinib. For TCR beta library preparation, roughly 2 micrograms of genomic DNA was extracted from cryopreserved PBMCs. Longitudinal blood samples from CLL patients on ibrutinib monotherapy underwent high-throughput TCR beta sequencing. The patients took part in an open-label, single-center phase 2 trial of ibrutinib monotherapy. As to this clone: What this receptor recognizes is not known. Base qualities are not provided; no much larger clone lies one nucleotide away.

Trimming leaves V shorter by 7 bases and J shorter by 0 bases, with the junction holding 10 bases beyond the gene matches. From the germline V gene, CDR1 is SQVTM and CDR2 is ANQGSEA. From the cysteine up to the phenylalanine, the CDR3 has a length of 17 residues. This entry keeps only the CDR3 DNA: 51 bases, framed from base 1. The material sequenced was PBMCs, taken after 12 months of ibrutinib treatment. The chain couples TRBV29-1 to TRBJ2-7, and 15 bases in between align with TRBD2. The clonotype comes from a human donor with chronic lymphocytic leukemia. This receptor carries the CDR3 CSAGVGLAGGRSYEQYF. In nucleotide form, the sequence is TGCAGCGCTGGCGTCGGACTAGCGGGAGGGCGCTCCTACGAGCAGTACTTC.